This T cell receptor beta chain derives from a study of blood T cell repertoires in COVID-19. At the level of the study: Donors in the United States, Italy and Spain gave samples during acute or convalescent COVID-19. T cells, B-cell-depleted T cells, or PBMCs provided the cDNA or gDNA that served as material.

As processed by the authors: Estimated nucleated cell counts came from reference gene primer amplification. The assay was immunoSEQ multiplex PCR, and TCRdb's table has in-frame clones only and misses some. V and J calls plus clone size are reproduced from that table; the DNA served to infer D and trimming. The repertoire holds around 310,000 clones, 90% seen once, with around 0.98% in the top ten. While infection was still active, Seattle patients were enrolled and then followed longitudinally. The TCR was taken from a woman aged 40 to 55 with COVID-19, enrolled during active disease. Sequencing was carried out using peripheral blood.

The CDR3 region is CASSPGATNEKLFF. For the CDR3, the DNA is TGCGCCAGCAGCCCGGGGGCAACTAATGAAAAACTGTTTTTT. J is TRBJ1-4 and V is TRBV5-1, with D maybe TRBD1 (5 bases). This CDR3 region has 14 residues. V shed 4 bases and J shed 0 bases, with 7 bases lying between them. Germline CDR1 SGHRS, CDR2 YFSETQ.